A single sample is the source of the 15 T cell receptor beta chains below, sequenced in a study of blood T cell repertoires in COVID-19. Clones were read by immunoSEQ multiplex PCR, and TCRdb kept only the in-frame ones, dropping some. Among about 68,000 clones listed, 60% to 85% were seen once. Source material: peripheral blood. These receptor sequences come from a human donor in a cohort sampled during active COVID-19.

The rearrangement joins TRBV4-3 to TRBJ1-1, with TRBD1 matching 7 bases. This CDR3 spans 17 amino acids. V was clipped by 2 bases and J by 0 bases; unmatched bases: 9. Germline values: CDR1 LGHNA, CDR2 YSLEER. This chain's CDR3 is CASSQRTPGGMNTEAFF. The CDR3 region has the DNA TGCGCCAGCAGCCAACGCACCCCAGGGGGGATGAACACTGAAGCTTTCTTT.

The chain combines TRBV30 with TRBJ1-2; no clear D gene. The CDR3 loop spans 13 amino acids. The V gene lost 4 bases and the J gene lost 0 bases, with 9 bases spanning the gap. Germline lookup yields CDR1 GTSNPN and CDR2 SVGIG (reference sequence). CDR3 in DNA: TGTGCCTGGATCGGGGTCTCTAACTATGGCTACACCTTC. Translated, it gives CAWIGVSNYGYTF.

This sequence joins TRBV19 and TRBJ2-2; no firm D call. The germline gives CDR1 LNHDA, CDR2 SQIVND (reference sequence). Trimming took off 5 bases at V and 1 base at J, with 8 bases between the two ends. This CDR3 spans 14 amino acids. The CDR3 loop reads CASSAQKNTGELFF. The CDR3 nucleotides read TGTGCCAGTAGTGCGCAAAAGAACACCGGGGAGCTGTTTTTT.

The rearrangement uses TRBV28 and TRBJ2-7; 9 bases match TRBD2. This CDR3 has 14 amino acids. After removal of 8 bases from V and 5 bases from J, the junction contained 10 bases not matched to a gene. In germline, CDR1 is MDHEN, CDR2 SYDVKM. The CDR3 protein is CASLGSGSYHEQYF. CDR3 nucleotide sequence: TGTGCCAGCCTAGGTAGCGGGAGTTACCACGAGCAGTACTTC.

The chain employs TRBV7-2 and TRBJ2-4; possibly TRBD1 for D (6 bases). V lost 4 bases and J lost 0, with 13 bases in between. The germline CDR1 and CDR2 sequences are SGHTA and FQGNSA. The CDR3 has 16 residues. CDR3 in DNA: TGTGCCAGCAGCTCATGGACAGCTCTAGCCAAAAACATTCAGTACTTC. Amino acids: CASSSWTALAKNIQYF.

The chain is built from TRBV3-1 (or the pseudogene TRBV3-2) and TRBJ2-5; 13 bases align to TRBD2. The length of the CDR3 is 16 residues. The V segment lost 5 bases and the J segment 2 bases; nucleotides outside the gene matches: 5. Germline assignment: CDR1 LGHDT and CDR2 YNNKEL (reference sequence). The CDR3 protein is CASSERTSGGQETQYF. CDR3 sequence (DNA): TGTGCCAGCAGCGAAAGGACTAGCGGGGGACAAGAGACCCAGTACTTC.

The chain couples TRBV11-2 to TRBJ2-7; TRBD2 might be the D (6 bases). Trimming pared 2 bases from V and 0 bases from J, leaving 11 bases between. CDR3 size: 15 residues. The germline gives CDR1 SGHAT, CDR2 FQNNGV. In DNA form, the CDR3 reads TGTGCCAGCAGCTTATACGGGGGACCCTCCTACGAGCAGTACTTC. Amino acids: CASSLYGGPSYEQYF. The complete variable domain, with remaining parts taken from reference TRBV11-2 and TRBJ2-7, reads EAGVAQSPRYKIIEKRQSVAFWCNPISGHATLYWYQQILGQGPKLLIQFQNNGVVDDSQLPKDRFSAERLKGVDSTLKIQPAKLEDSAVYLCASSLYGGPSYEQYFGPGTRLTVT.

The V call is TRBV2, the J call TRBJ2-3; 12 bases agree with TRBD2. This CDR3 has 19 amino acids. The germline V gene has CDR1 SNHLY and CDR2 FYNNEI. The V segment lost 8 bases and the J segment 2 bases; nucleotides outside the gene matches: 17. CDR3 sequence: CASGEPGTSGPANTDTQYF. Here the CDR3 DNA reads TGTGCCAGCGGGGAACCCGGGACTAGCGGGCCCGCTAACACAGATACGCAGTATTTT.

This chain links TRBV18 with TRBJ2-5, with TRBD2 matching 10 bases. V lost 6 bases, J lost 5 bases, and 9 bases stayed unmatched. Germline V gene data show CDR1 as KGHSH and CDR2 as LQKENI. The CDR3 covers 15 residues. The chain's CDR3 is CASSLLAGVFETQYF. The CDR3 bases are TGTGCCAGCTCCCTCCTAGCGGGAGTATTTGAGACCCAGTACTTC.

CDR3 DNA sequence: TGTGCCAGCATGTCGGGAACCCAAGAGACCCAGTACTTC. It translates to CASMSGTQETQYF. This rearrangement joins TRBV2 to TRBJ2-5, with D possibly being TRBD2 (5 bases). The CDR3 spans 13 residues. V gave up 7 bases and J gave up 1 base, with 10 bases separating them. Per germline, CDR1 SNHLY and CDR2 FYNNEI.

The chain joins TRBV5-5 to TRBJ2-1, with TRBD2 matching over 9 bases. Losses at the gene ends were 0 bases for V and 2 bases for J; bases not matched to a gene: 3. The CDR3 totals 16 residues. Germline V gives CDR1 SGHKS, CDR2 YYEKEE (reference sequence). CDR3 loop: CASSLDQRGAYNEQFF. CDR3 bases: TGTGCCAGCAGCTTGGACCAGCGGGGGGCCTACAATGAGCAGTTCTTC.

In its sample, this clone was seen once. The chain has TRBV27 and TRBJ2-7, with TRBD1 matching 8 bases. This CDR3 contains 14 residues. Per the germline V gene, CDR1 is MNHEY and CDR2 is SMNVEV (reference sequence). V lost 5 bases and J lost 2; bases outside the gene matches: 5. CDR3 DNA: TGTGCCAGCAGTCCGGGACAGGCCCCCTACGAGCAGTACTTC. Encoded protein: CASSPGQAPYEQYF.

There are a few counts of this clone. The chain uses TRBV4-1 and TRBJ1-4; TRBD1 aligns across 10 bases. Germline V gene lookup returns CDR1 MGHRA and CDR2 YSYEKL. CDR3 length equals 15 residues. V lost 1 base to trimming and J lost 8 bases; unmatched junction nucleotides: 4. CDR3 region: CASSQGGQGNEKLFF. CDR3 DNA sequence: TGCGCCAGCAGCCAAGGGGGACAGGGGAACGAAAAACTGTTTTTT.

This clone has a single count. The J gene is TRBJ1-4, the V gene TRBV24-1; 7 bases agree with TRBD1. The CDR3 extends over 17 amino acids. V lost 4 bases to trimming and J lost 5 bases; unmatched junction nucleotides: 12. Germline CDR1 and CDR2: KGHDR and SFDVKD. The CDR3 is CATSDGKGGTANEKLFF. Here the CDR3 DNA reads TGTGCCACCAGTGACGGAAAAGGCGGGACAGCAAATGAAAAACTGTTTTTT.

The V call is TRBV9, the J call TRBJ2-5; 10 positions agree with TRBD2. CDR3 length equals 15 residues. The V gene's germline CDR1 is SGDLS and CDR2 YYNGEE. Germline trimming cut 2 bases from V and 3 bases from J; bases unmatched to any gene: 4. The CDR3 DNA sequence: TGTGCCAGCAGCGTTAGCGGGAGGACGGAAGAGACCCAGTACTTC. Translating gives CASSVSGRTEETQYF.